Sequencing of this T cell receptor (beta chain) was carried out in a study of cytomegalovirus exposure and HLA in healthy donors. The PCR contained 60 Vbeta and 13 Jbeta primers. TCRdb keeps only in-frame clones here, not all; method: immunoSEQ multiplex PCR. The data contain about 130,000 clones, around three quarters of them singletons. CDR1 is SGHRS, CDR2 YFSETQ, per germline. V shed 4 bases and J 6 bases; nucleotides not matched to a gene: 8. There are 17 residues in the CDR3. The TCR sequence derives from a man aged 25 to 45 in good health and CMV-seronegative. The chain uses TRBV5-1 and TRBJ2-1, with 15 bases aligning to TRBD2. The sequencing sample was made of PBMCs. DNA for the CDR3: TGCGCCAGCAGCCCATGGACTAGCGGGAGGGTAGGCAATGAGCAGTTCTTC. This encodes CASSPWTSGRVGNEQFF.